The next 7 T cell receptor beta chains were all read from a single sample in a study of response to subunit inactivated influenza vaccine listed by TCRdb under 2018. The receptor library was made with RT-PCR. The data were produced on an Illumina HiSeq 2500. Starting from the raw public reads, TCRdb applied fastp trimming at Q25, assembled clones with MiXCR and retained in-frame beta chains. Records with the same CDR3 protein are collapsed into one entry carrying the most frequent genes and DNA. The sample table shows hundreds of thousands of distinct CDR3 sequences, and 22% are seen once. In total, the top ten clones hold about 9.3% of the sample. The source was PBMCs from blood, collected approximately 22 months after vaccination. These receptors all come from a man between 45 and 75 years old who received an inactivated influenza vaccine. Donor details come from another sample of the same person, matched by shared clones.

The gene calls are TRBV15 and TRBJ2-2, with D perhaps TRBD2 (6 bases). The length of the CDR3 is 14 residues. Germline V lookup: CDR1 LNHNV, CDR2 YYDKDF (reference sequence). The V and J ends lost 1 base and 6 bases respectively, with 9 bases between them. This CDR3 is CATSRGGKAGELFF. Here the CDR3 DNA reads TGTGCCACCAGCAGAGGCGGGAAGGCCGGGGAGCTGTTTTTT.

The chain employs TRBV5-6 and TRBJ2-7; 7 nucleotides agree with TRBD1. In germline, CDR1 is SGHDT, CDR2 YYEEEE. This CDR3 has 15 residues. The J segment lost 1 base and the V segment lost 2 bases, leaving 6 bases of the junction unmatched. For the CDR3, the DNA is TGTGCCAGCAGCTTAGAGACAGGGAATTCCTACGAGCAGTACTTC. It is translated as CASSLETGNSYEQYF.

This clonotype was observed a few times. The chain joins TRBV28 to TRBJ2-2, with D possibly matching TRBD1 (6 bases). The V end was cut by 3 bases, the J end by 6 bases, with 14 bases between. Germline loops: CDR1 MDHEN, CDR2 SYDVKM. CDR3 length equals 15 residues. The CDR3 is CASSFHRVKAGELFF. The CDR3 DNA is TGTGCCAGCAGTTTTCACAGGGTCAAGGCCGGGGAGCTGTTTTTT.

Only a few counts were recorded for this clonotype. The rearrangement links TRBV25-1 to TRBJ1-2, with 7 bases lining up with TRBD1. The germline V gene has CDR1 MGHDK and CDR2 SYGVNS. The CDR3 covers 14 residues. With 3 bases clipped from V and 3 bases from J, the junction kept 4 bases outside the gene matches. The CDR3 nucleotides are TGTGCCAGCAGTGACCCAGGGGGTTACTATGGCTACACCTTC. Its protein is CASSDPGGYYGYTF.

This clonotype was seen more than once but under ten times. The V gene is TRBV5-1, the J gene TRBJ2-1; 7 bases are shared with TRBD1. The junction had 4 bases not matched to a gene; V was cut back by 3 bases and J by 1 base. This CDR3 region has 15 residues. The germline CDR1 and CDR2 sequences are SGHRS and YFSETQ. The CDR3 spells CASSSGQVSYNEQFF. The CDR3 DNA is TGCGCCAGCAGCTCTGGACAGGTATCCTACAATGAGCAGTTCTTC.

V usage is TRBV11-2 and J usage is TRBJ2-7; unclear D gene. The CDR3 is 10 amino acids. Germline CDR1 SGHAT, CDR2 FQNNGV. Trimming took 2 bases from V and 9 from J, leaving 5 bases between them. CDR3 nucleotide sequence: TGTGCCAGCAGCTTAATAAGGCAGTACTTC. This sequence encodes CASSLIRQYF.

The rearrangement uses TRBV3-1 and TRBJ1-6, with D unclear. The germline CDR1 and CDR2 sequences are LGHDT and YNNKEL (reference sequence). The germline V and J ends were trimmed by 1 base and 13 bases, with 11 bases remaining between them. CDR3 size: 13 residues. CDR3: CASSQGYLGPLHF. The CDR3 bases are TGTGCCAGCAGCCAAGGCTACCTTGGGCCCCTCCACTTT. Combining the CDR3 with reference TRBV3-1 and TRBJ1-6 gives the whole variable domain DTAVSQTPKYLVTQMGNDKSIKCEQNLGHDTMYWYKQDSKKFLKIMFSYNNKELIINETVPNRFSPKSPDKAHLNLHINSLELGDSAVYFCASSQGYLGPLHFGNGTRLTVT.